This T cell receptor beta chain was sequenced during a study of blood T cell repertoires in COVID-19. Study at large: From the United States, Italy and Spain came samples of acute and convalescent COVID-19.

Generated by immunoSEQ multiplex PCR, the TCRdb table keeps only in-frame clones and is missing some. The sample includes about 270,000 clones, about 85% of them seen just once. This clone was seen a single time. This receptor was taken from a woman aged 50 to 65 with active or convalescent COVID-19. Sequencing was performed on peripheral blood.

Written as DNA, the CDR3 is TGTGCCAGCAGCGCGTTTGCAACTAATGAAAAACTGTTTTTT. This sequence encodes CASSAFATNEKLFF. This chain uses TRBV2 with TRBJ1-4, with no clear D. Germline V gives CDR1 SNHLY, CDR2 FYNNEI. Trimming removed 6 bases at V and 0 bases at J, with 8 bases between. This CDR3 contains 14 residues.